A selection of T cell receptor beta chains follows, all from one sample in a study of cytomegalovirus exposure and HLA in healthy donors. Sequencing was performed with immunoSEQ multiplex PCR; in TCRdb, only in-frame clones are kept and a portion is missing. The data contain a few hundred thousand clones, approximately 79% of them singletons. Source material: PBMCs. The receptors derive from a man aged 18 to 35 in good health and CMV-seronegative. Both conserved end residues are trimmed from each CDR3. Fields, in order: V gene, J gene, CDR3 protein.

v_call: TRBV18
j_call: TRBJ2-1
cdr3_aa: ASSPPNSQGTSNNEQF

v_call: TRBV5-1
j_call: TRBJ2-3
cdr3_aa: ASSETSGSADTQY

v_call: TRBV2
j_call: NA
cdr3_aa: ASLLGAPYLYEQY

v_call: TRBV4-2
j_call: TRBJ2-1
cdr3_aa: ASSQVAGTVNNEQF

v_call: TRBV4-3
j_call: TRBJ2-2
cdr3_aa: ASSQRGEGAGELF

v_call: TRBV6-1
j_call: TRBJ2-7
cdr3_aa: ACQGFTYEQY

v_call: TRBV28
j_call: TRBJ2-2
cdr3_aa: ASSLTSHIFTGELF

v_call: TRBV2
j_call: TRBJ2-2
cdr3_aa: ASSGTGGYTGELF

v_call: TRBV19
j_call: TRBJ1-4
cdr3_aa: ASSITGSAGGEKLF

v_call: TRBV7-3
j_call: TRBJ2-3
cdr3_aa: ASSYTGGSTDTQY

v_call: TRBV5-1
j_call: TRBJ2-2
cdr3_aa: ASSSTSDGELF

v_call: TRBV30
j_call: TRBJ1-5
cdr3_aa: AWSDVGEVWSNQPQH

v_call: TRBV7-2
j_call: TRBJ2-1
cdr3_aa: ASSLATSRHSYNEQF

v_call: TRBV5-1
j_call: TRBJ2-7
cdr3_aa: ASSLTGLFEQY

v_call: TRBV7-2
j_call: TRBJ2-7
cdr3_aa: ASSPSGDSLYEQY

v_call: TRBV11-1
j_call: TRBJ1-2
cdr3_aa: ASSDRGDYGYT

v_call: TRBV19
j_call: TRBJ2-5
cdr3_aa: ASSIGGGHQTQY

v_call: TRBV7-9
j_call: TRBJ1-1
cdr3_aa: ASSGATRDGTEAF

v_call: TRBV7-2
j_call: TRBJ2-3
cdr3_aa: ASSPRKTDTQY

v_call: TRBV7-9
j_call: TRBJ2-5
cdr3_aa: ASSFDRTGGETQY

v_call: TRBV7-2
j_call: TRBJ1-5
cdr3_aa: ASSSQGGSREPQH

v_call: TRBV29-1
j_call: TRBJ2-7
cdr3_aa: SALGGPGSDEQY

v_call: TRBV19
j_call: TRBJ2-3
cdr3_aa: ASSTWTSGNTGTQY

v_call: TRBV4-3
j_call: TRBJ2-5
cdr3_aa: ASSQSGGAETQY

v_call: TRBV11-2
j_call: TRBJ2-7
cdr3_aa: ASSFGTSYEQY

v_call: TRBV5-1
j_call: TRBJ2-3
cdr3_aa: ASSLLGGRTDTQY

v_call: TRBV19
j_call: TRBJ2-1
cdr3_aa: ASSIGSFDEQF

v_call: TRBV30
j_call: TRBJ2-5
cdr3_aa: AWAPKRGGRETQY

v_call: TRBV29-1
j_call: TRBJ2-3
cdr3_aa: SVAGTSGGTDTQY

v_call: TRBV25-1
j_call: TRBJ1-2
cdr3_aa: ASSELGGSGYGYT

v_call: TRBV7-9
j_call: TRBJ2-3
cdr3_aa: ASSSRLGGSTDTQY

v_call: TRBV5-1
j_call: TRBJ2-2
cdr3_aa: ASSMRPGTGVTGELF

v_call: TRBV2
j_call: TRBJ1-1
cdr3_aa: ASTAGMNTEAF

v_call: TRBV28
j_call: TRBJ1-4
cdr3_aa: ASTSGGLDEKLF

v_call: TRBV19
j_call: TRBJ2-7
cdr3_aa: ASSLQGQEQY

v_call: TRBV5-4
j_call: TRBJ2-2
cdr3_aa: ASTPGGTGELF

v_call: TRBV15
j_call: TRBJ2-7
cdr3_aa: ATSRDPGQGIEQY

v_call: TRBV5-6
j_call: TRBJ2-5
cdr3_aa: ASSTGLAVQETQY

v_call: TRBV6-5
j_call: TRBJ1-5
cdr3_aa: ASSLLTGTFNQPQH

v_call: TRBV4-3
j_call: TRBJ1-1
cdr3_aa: ASSQEWSTEAF

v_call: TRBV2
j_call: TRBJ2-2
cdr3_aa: ASSETGSPGELF

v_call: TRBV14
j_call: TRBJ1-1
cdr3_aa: ASSQGANTEAF

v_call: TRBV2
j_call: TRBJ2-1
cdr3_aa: ASSESGNEQF

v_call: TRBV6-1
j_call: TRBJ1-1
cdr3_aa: ASSEIGGGPRGNTEAF

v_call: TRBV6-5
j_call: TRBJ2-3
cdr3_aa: ASSYDGTSTDTQY